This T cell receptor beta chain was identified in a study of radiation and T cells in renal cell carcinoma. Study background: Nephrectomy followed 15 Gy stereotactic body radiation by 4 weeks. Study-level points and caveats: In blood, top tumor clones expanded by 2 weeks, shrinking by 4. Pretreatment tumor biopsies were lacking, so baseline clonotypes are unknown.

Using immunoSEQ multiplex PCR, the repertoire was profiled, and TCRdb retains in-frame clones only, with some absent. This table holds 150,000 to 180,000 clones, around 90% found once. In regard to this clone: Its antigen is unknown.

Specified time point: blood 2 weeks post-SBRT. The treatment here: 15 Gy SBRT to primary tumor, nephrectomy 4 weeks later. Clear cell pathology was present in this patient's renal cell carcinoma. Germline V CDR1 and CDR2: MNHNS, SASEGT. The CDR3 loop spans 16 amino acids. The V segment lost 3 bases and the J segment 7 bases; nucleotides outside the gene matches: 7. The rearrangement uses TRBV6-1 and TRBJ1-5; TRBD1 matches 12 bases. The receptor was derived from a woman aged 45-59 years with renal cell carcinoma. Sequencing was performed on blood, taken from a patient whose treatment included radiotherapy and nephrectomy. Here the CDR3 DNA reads TGTGCCAGCAGTGACCGGGACAGGGGGCTAAGCCAGCCCCAGCATTTT. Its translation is CASSDRDRGLSQPQHF.